These 29 T cell receptor beta chains came from one sample sequenced in a study of shared clonotypes between healthy human individuals. Data came from immunoSEQ multiplex PCR; TCRdb stores just in-frame clones and leaves some out. There are 1,500,000 or so clones in the sample; more than 95% occur only once, and roughly 1.2% lies in the top ten. Material for sequencing was naive CD4+ T cells sorted from blood. The subset denotes: CD45RA+ positively selected. The receptors were gathered from a young man in good health.

The CDR3 nucleotides read TGTGCCAGCAGCTTAGCTTACAGGGCGGAAGATACGCAGTATTTT. This gives the protein CASSLAYRAEDTQYF. The chain employs TRBV7-8 and TRBJ2-3; D may be TRBD1 (6 bases). CDR3 size: 15 residues. Germline assignment: CDR1 SGHVS and CDR2 FQNEAQ. V lost 0 bases to trimming and J lost 5 bases, with 12 bases between them.

The chain couples TRBV6-7 to TRBJ2-2; D not certain. TRBV6-7 falls under the ORF class, with uncertain function. The CDR3 is made up of 15 amino acids. V was clipped by 2 bases and J by 2 bases, with 9 bases between them. The CDR3 loop reads CASSYLTPNTGELFF. CDR3 DNA sequence: TGTGCCAGCAGTTACCTAACACCTAACACCGGGGAGCTGTTTTTT.

The V gene is TRBV6-5, the J gene TRBJ2-3; TRBD1 agrees at 7 bases. V shed 4 bases, J shed 6 bases, and the junction held 1 base outside the gene matches. The CDR3 sequence is 12 residues long. CDR1 is MNHEY and CDR2 is SVGAGI in the germline V gene. CDR3 loop: CASSFRGDTQYF. The CDR3 coding sequence is TGTGCCAGCAGTTTCAGGGGGGATACGCAGTATTTT.

The chain recombines TRBV18 with TRBJ2-1; TRBD1 or TRBD2 may be the D gene (5 bases each). This CDR3 has 16 residues. V was shortened by 3 bases and J by 2 bases, with 14 bases between the two germline ends. The germline V gene encodes CDR1 KGHSH and CDR2 LQKENI. CDR3 region: CASSPLDGGTYNEQFF. In DNA form, the CDR3 reads TGTGCCAGCTCACCCTTGGATGGGGGAACCTACAATGAGCAGTTCTTC.

The genes are TRBV18 and TRBJ2-7; 7 nucleotides align to TRBD1. The length of the CDR3 is 15 residues. V shed 2 bases, J shed 5 bases, and the junction held 9 bases outside the gene matches. CDR1 and CDR2 (germline): KGHSH, LQKENI. CDR3 amino acids: CASSPSFTGAHEQYF. DNA for the CDR3: TGTGCCAGCTCACCATCTTTTACAGGGGCCCACGAGCAGTACTTC.

This chain connects TRBV29-1 to TRBJ2-3; 15 nucleotides line up with TRBD2. CDR3 length equals 19 residues. Trimming cost V 7 bases and J 4 bases; bases outside gene matches: 18. From germline, CDR1 is SQVTM and CDR2 ANQGSEA. CDR3 nucleotides: TGCAGCGCCCTGCGGGGACTAGCGGGAGGATTGTTTTTAGCAGATACGCAGTATTTT. Protein sequence: CSALRGLAGGLFLADTQYF.

This chain uses TRBV25-1 with TRBJ2-5; perhaps TRBD1 as D (5 bases). The CDR3 contains 14 residues. Germline CDR1 and CDR2: MGHDK and SYGVNS. Trimming took off 4 bases at V and 1 base at J, with 10 bases between the two ends. This chain's CDR3 is CASSVGAVQETQYF. CDR3 DNA sequence: TGTGCCAGCAGTGTTGGGGCGGTCCAAGAGACCCAGTACTTC.

DNA for the CDR3: TGTGCCAGCAGTTTCGATAAAAACAATGAGCAGTTCTTC. Protein sequence: CASSFDKNNEQFF. This rearrangement joins TRBV9 to TRBJ2-1; D is undetermined. V dropped 5 bases and J dropped 5 bases, with 11 bases sitting between them. Germline V gene sequence: CDR1 SGDLS, CDR2 YYNGEE. The CDR3 contains 13 residues.

The chain has TRBV30 and TRBJ2-2, with 7 nucleotides matching TRBD2. The trim removed 3 bases at V and 0 bases at J, leaving 1 base unmatched. The CDR3 totals 14 residues. CDR1 is GTSNPN, CDR2 SVGIG, per germline (reference sequence). CDR3 bases: TGTGCCTGGAGGGGACTATCGAACACCGGGGAGCTGTTTTTT. Residues: CAWRGLSNTGELFF.

The chain has TRBV11-3 and TRBJ2-3, with a possible D match to TRBD1 (6 bases). Trimming removed 5 bases at V and 5 bases at J, with 8 bases between. The germline V gene encodes CDR1 SGHNT and CDR2 YENEEA. The CDR3 runs 12 residues. The CDR3 region is CASSPTGDTQYF. CDR3 sequence (DNA): TGTGCCAGCAGCCCGACAGGAGATACGCAGTATTTT.

This CDR3 reads CASSRLQGADEQYF. The CDR3 DNA reads as TGCGCCAGCAGCCGACTACAGGGGGCCGACGAGCAGTACTTC. The V and J genes are TRBV4-1 and TRBJ2-7; 9 positions agree with TRBD1. There are 14 residues in the CDR3. J was trimmed by 5 bases and V by 4 bases; bases with no gene match: 6. Per germline, CDR1 MGHRA and CDR2 YSYEKL.

The V gene is TRBV7-2, the J gene TRBJ1-5; D gene uncertain. V was pared by 7 bases and J by 4 bases, with 11 bases between. The V gene's germline CDR1 is SGHTA and CDR2 FQGNSA. The CDR3 sequence is 13 residues long. The CDR3 region has the DNA TGTGCCAGCACCCGGGCGGTGAATCAGCCCCAGCATTTT. This translates into CASTRAVNQPQHF.

As for this clone: Other nucleotide sequences from this sample produce the same CDR3. The V call is TRBV28, the J call TRBJ1-5; D is unresolved. The CDR3 spans 13 residues. Germline loops: CDR1 MDHEN, CDR2 SYDVKM. The V and J ends lost 3 bases and 3 bases respectively, with 6 bases between them. The CDR3 DNA reads as TGTGCCAGCAGTTTGGCAGCCAATCAGCCCCAGCATTTT. Amino acids: CASSLAANQPQHF.

This clone has a single count. V is TRBV4-2 and J is TRBJ2-2; D may be TRBD1 (6 bases). The CDR3 length is 15 residues. Germline V lookup: CDR1 LGHNA, CDR2 YNFKEQ. Deletions cut 4 bases from V and 7 bases from J, with 16 bases between. CDR3 sequence (DNA): TGTGCCAGCAGCCCTTGGACAGCTCGGGGCGGGGAGCTGTTTTTT. Its protein product is CASSPWTARGGELFF.

The chain recombines TRBV5-1 with TRBJ2-2; D is unresolved. This CDR3 has 14 residues. Trimming removed 4 bases from V and 2 bases from J, with 9 bases in between. CDR1 is SGHRS, CDR2 YFSETQ, per germline. The CDR3 region has the DNA TGCGCCAGCAGCATCGGACGAAACACCGGGGAGCTGTTTTTT. Translation gives CASSIGRNTGELFF.

The V call is TRBV29-1, the J call TRBJ1-3; the match to TRBD1 covers 11 bases. This CDR3 has 15 residues. The ends lost 2 bases at V and 4 bases at J; junction bases unmatched: 4. Germline values: CDR1 SQVTM, CDR2 ANQGSEA. CDR3 region: CSVEKGTGGGNTIYF. For the CDR3, the DNA is TGCAGCGTTGAAAAGGGGACAGGGGGAGGAAACACCATATATTTT.

This chain uses TRBV19 with TRBJ1-5; D is uncertain. CDR3 length equals 14 residues. With 0 bases removed from V and 4 bases from J, the gap between germline ends came to 7 bases. Germline CDR1 and CDR2: LNHDA and SQIVND (reference sequence). The CDR3, as DNA: TGTGCCAGTAGTATAGACTCCAGGAATCAGCCCCAGCATTTT. As protein: CASSIDSRNQPQHF.

CDR3 sequence (DNA): TGTGCCAGCAGCTTGCCAGGGGGAATGAACACTGAAGCTTTCTTT. Its translation: CASSLPGGMNTEAFF. This rearrangement joins TRBV5-6 to TRBJ1-1, with TRBD1 matching 7 bases. V was clipped by 1 base and J by 0 bases; unmatched bases: 3. The CDR3 is 15 residues long. Germline CDR1 and CDR2: SGHDT and YYEEEE.

The gene calls are TRBV2 and TRBJ2-5; perhaps TRBD2 as D (6 bases). V was cut by 8 bases and J by 3 bases, with 13 bases left in between. The CDR3 has 13 residues. The germline gives CDR1 SNHLY, CDR2 FYNNEI. The CDR3 reads CASVRRAEETQYF. The DNA of the CDR3 is TGTGCCAGCGTTAGGAGGGCGGAAGAGACCCAGTACTTC.

V and J are TRBV10-3 and TRBJ2-1; D might be TRBD2 (5 bases). From germline, CDR1 is ENHRY and CDR2 SYGVKD. With 0 bases removed from V and 6 bases from J, the gap between germline ends came to 12 bases. The CDR3 sequence is 15 residues long. The CDR3 DNA reads as TGTGCCATCAGTGAGTCAGGGAGAAGACGCAATGAGCAGTTCTTC. Its protein is CAISESGRRRNEQFF.

With regard to this clone: This CDR3 is also generated by other DNA sequences in the sample. V and J are TRBV2 and TRBJ2-1; TRBD2 matches 11 bases. From germline, CDR1 is SNHLY and CDR2 FYNNEI. V gave up 4 bases and J gave up 2 bases; unmatched junction bases: 1. This CDR3 is 15 amino acids long. The CDR3 reads CASSALAGAYNEQFF. The CDR3 DNA reads TGTGCCAGCAGTGCACTAGCGGGAGCCTACAATGAGCAGTTCTTC.

A note on this clone: The sample has other DNA sequences that encode this CDR3 too. The rearrangement uses TRBV28 and TRBJ1-5; D not resolved. Germline V lookup: CDR1 MDHEN, CDR2 SYDVKM. The CDR3 spans 13 residues. V was trimmed by 1 base and J by 7 bases, leaving 8 bases between them. The CDR3 sequence: CASSLSPHQPQHF. The CDR3 coding sequence is TGTGCCAGCAGTTTATCCCCCCACCAGCCCCAGCATTTT.

The rearrangement joins TRBV14 to TRBJ2-1, with D possibly being TRBD2 (5 bases). The V end lost 0 bases, the J end lost 12 bases, and 15 bases lay between the germline ends. The CDR3 totals 14 residues. Germline values: CDR1 SGHDN, CDR2 FVKESK. The CDR3: CASSQDLRVAWQFF. DNA for the CDR3: TGTGCCAGCAGCCAAGATCTCAGAGTAGCGTGGCAGTTCTTC. Drawing the rest from reference TRBV14 and TRBJ2-1, the complete variable domain is EAGVTQFPSHSVIEKGQTVTLRCDPISGHDNLYWYRRVMGKEIKFLLHFVKESKQDESGMPNNRFLAERTGGTYSTLKVQPAELEDSGVYFCASSQDLRVAWQFFGPGTRLTVL.

This chain uses TRBV12-5 with TRBJ2-7; D is tentatively TRBD1 or TRBD2 (5 bases each). V was shortened by 7 bases and J by 0 bases, with 13 bases between the two germline ends. CDR3 size: 14 residues. Germline V lookup: CDR1 LGHNT, CDR2 FRNRAP. The CDR3 is CASALGTNSYEQYF. The CDR3 coding sequence is TGTGCTAGTGCCCTCGGGACGAACTCCTACGAGCAGTACTTC.

This chain connects TRBV9 to TRBJ2-3, with TRBD1 identical over 7 bases. Germline values: CDR1 SGDLS, CDR2 YYNGEE. The CDR3 spans 14 residues. Losses at the gene ends were 2 bases for V and 3 bases for J; bases not matched to a gene: 3. The CDR3 is CASSVGQQTDTQYF. DNA for the CDR3: TGTGCCAGCAGCGTGGGACAGCAGACAGATACGCAGTATTTT.

This clone was observed once. J is TRBJ2-5 and V is TRBV5-4; weak D call: TRBD2 (5 bases). The length of the CDR3 is 13 residues. Between the trimmed V and J ends, which lost 4 bases and 3 bases, there was a span of 10 bases. CDR1 is SGHNT and CDR2 is YYREEE in the germline V gene (reference sequence). CDR3 protein: CASSKQAEETQYF. CDR3 DNA sequence: TGTGCCAGCAGCAAACAAGCGGAAGAGACCCAGTACTTC.

V and J are TRBV28 and TRBJ1-2, with a tentative D call TRBD1 (5 bases). CDR3 length: 15 residues. The germline gives CDR1 MDHEN, CDR2 SYDVKM. The V gene lost 1 base and the J gene lost 8 bases, with 17 bases spanning the gap. The CDR3 DNA reads TGTGCCAGCAGTTTATCAGGGAGGTGGTCTGACGGCTACACCTTC. Its translation is CASSLSGRWSDGYTF.

This chain links TRBV7-8 with TRBJ1-5; 11 bases line up with TRBD1. The junction had 9 bases not matched to a gene; V was cut back by 1 base and J by 7 bases. Germline V gene sequence: CDR1 SGHVS, CDR2 FQNEAQ. The CDR3 contains 17 residues. The CDR3: CASSLVSLRTGGQPQHF. The CDR3 DNA reads TGTGCCAGCAGCTTAGTATCCCTAAGGACAGGGGGCCAGCCCCAGCATTTT.

The chain has TRBV11-1 and TRBJ1-1, with D maybe TRBD1 (5 bases). Germline loops: CDR1 SGHAT, CDR2 FQDESV (reference sequence). The CDR3 extends over 16 amino acids. V lost 4 bases and J 0 bases, leaving 15 bases between the germline ends. In DNA form, the CDR3 reads TGTGCCAGCAGCTCAACAGGAACTCTCCTGAACACTGAAGCTTTCTTT. Translating it yields CASSSTGTLLNTEAFF.